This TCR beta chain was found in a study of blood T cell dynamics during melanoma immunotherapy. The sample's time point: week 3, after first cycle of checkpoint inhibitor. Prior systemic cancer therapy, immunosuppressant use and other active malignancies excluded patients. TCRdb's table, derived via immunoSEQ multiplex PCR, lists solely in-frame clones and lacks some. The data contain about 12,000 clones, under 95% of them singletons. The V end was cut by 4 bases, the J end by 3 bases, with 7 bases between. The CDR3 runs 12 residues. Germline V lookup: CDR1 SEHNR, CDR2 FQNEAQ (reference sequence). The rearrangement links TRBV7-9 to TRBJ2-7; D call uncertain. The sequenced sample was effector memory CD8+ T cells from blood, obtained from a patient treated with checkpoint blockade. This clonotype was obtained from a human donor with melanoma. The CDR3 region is CASSSLFYEQYF. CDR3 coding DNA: TGTGCCAGCAGCTCACTTTTCTACGAGCAGTACTTC. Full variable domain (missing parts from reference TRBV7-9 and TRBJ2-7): DTGVSQNPRHKITKRGQNVTFRCDPISEHNRLYWYRQTLGQGPEFLTYFQNEAQLEKSRLLSDRFSAERPKGSFSTLEIQRTEQGDSAMYLCASSSLFYEQYFGPGTRLTVT.